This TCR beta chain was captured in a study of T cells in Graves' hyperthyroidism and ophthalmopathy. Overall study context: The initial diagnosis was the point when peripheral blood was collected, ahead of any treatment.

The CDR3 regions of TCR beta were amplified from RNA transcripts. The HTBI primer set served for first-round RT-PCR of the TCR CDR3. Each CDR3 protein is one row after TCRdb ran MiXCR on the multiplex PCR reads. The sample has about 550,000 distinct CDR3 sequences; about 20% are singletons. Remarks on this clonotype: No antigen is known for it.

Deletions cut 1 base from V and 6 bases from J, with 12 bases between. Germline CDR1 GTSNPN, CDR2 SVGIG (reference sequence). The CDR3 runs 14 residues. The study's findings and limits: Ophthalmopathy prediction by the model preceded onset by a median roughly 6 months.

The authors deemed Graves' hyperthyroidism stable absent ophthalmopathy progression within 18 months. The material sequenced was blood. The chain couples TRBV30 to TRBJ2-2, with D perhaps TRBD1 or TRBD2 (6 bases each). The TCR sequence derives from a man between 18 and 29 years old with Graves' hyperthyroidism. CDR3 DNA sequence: TGTGCCTGGAGTGAAGGACGGGGGCCCGGGGAGCTGTTTTTT. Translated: CAWSEGRGPGELFF.